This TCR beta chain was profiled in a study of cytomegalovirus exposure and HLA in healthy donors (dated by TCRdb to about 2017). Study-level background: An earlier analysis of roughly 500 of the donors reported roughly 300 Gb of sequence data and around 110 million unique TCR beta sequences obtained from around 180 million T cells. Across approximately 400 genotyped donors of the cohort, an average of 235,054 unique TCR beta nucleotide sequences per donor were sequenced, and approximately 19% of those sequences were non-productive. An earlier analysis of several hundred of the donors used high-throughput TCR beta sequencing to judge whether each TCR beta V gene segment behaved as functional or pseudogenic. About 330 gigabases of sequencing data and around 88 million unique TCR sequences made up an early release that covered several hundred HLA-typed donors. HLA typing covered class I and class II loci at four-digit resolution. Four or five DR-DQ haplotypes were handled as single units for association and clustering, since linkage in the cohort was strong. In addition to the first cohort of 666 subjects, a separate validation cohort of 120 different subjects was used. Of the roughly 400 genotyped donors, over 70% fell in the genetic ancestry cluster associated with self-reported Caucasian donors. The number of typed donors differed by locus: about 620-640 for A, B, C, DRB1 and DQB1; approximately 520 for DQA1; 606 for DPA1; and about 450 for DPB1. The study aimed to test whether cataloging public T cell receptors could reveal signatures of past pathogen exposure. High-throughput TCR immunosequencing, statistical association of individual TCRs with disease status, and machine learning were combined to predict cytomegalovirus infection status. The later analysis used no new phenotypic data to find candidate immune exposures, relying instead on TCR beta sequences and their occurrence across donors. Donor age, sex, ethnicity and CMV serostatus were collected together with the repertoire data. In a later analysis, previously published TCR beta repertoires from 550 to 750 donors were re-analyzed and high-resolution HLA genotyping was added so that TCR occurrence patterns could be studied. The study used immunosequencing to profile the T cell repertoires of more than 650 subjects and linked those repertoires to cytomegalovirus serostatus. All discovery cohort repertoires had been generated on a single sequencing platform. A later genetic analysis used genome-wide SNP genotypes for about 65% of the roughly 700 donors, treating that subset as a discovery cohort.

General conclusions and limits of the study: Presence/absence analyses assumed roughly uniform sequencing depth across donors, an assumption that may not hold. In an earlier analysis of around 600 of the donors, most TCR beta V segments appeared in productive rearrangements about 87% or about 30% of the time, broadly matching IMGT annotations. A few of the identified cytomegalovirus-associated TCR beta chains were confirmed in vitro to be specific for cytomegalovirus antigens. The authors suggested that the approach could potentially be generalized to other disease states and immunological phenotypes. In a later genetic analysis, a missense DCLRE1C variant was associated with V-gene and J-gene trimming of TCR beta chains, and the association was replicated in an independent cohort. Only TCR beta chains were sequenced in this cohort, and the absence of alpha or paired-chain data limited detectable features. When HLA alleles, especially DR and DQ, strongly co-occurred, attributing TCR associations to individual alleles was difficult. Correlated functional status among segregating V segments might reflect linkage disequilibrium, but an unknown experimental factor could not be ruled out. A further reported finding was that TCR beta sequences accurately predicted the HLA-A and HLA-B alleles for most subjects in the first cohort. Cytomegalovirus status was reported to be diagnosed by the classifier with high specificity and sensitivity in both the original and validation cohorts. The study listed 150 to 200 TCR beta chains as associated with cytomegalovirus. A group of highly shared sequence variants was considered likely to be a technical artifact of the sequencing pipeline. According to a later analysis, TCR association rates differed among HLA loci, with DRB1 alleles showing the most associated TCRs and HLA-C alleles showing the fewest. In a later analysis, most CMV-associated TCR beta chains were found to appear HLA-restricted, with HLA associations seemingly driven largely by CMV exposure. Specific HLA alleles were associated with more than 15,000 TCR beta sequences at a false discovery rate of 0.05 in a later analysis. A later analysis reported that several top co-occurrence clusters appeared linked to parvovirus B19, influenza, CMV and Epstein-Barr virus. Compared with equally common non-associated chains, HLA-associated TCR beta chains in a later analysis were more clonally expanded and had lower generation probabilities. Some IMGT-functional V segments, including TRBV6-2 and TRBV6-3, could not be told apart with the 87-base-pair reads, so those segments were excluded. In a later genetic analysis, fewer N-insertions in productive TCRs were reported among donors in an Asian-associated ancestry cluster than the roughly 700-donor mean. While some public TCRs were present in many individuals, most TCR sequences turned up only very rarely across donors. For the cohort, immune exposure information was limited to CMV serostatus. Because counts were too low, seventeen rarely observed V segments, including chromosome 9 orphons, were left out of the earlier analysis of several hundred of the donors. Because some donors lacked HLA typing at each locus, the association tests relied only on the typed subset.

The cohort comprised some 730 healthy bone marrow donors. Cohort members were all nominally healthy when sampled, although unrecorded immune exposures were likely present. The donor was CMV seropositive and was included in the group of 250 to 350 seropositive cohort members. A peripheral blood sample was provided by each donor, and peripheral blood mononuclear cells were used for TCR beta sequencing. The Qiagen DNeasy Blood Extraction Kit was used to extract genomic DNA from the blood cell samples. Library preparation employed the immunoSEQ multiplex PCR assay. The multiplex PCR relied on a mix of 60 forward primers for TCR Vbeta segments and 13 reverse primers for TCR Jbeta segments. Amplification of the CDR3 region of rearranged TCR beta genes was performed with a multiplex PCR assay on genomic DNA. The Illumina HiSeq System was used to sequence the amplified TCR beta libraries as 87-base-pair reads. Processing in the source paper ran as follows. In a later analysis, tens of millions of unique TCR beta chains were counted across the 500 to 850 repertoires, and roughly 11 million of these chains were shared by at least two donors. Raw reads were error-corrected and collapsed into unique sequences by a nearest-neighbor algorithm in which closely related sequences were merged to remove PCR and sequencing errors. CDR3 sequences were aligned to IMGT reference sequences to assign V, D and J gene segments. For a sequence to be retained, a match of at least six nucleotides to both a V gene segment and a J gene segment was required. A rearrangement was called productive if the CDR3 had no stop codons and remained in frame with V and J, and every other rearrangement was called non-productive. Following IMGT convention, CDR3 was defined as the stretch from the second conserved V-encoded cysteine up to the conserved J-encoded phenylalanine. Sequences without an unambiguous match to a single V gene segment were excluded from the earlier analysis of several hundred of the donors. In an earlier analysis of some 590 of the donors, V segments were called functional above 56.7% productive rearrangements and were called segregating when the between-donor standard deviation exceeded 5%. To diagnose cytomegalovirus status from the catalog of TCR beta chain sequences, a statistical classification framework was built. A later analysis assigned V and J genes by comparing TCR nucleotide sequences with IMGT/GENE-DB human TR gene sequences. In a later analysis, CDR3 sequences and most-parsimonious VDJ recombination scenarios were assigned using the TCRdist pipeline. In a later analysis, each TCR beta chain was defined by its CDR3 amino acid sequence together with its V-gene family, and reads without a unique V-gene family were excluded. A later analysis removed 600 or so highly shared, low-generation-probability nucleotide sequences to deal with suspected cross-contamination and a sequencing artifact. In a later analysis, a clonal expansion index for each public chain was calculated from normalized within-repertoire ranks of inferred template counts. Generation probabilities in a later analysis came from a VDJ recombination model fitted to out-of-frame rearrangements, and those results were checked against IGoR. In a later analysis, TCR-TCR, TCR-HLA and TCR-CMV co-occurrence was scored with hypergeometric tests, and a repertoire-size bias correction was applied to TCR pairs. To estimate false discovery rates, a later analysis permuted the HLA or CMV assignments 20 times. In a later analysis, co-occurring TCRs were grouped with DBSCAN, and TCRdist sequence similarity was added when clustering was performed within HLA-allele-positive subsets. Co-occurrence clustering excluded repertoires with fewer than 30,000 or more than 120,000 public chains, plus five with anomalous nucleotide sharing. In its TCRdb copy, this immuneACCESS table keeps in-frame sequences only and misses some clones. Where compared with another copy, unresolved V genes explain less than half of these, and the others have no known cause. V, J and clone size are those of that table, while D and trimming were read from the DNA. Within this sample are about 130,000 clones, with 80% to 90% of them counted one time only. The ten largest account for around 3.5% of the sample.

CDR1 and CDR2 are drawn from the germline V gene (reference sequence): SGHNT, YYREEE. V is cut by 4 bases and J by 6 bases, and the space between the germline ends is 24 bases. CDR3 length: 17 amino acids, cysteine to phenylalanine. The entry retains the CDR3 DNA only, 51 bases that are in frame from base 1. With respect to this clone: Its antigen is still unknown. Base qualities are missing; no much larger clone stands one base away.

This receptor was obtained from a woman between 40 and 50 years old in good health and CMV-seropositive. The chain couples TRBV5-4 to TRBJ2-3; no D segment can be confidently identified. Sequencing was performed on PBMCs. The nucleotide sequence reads TGTGCCAGCAGCCTCCTATCGGCGGAAGCCGGTGCGGATACGCAGTATTTT. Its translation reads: CASSLLSAEAGADTQYF.